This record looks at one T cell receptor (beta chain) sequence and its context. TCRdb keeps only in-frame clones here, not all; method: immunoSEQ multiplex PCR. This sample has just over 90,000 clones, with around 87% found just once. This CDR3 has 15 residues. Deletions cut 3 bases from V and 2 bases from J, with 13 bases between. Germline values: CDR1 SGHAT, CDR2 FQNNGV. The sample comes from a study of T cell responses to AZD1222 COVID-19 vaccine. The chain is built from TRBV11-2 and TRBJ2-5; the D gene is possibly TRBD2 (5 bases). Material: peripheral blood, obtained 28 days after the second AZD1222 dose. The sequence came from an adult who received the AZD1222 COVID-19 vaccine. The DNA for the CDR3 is TGTGCCAGCAGCTTCCAAAGCGGCGAGCAAGAGACCCAGTACTTC. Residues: CASSFQSGEQETQYF.